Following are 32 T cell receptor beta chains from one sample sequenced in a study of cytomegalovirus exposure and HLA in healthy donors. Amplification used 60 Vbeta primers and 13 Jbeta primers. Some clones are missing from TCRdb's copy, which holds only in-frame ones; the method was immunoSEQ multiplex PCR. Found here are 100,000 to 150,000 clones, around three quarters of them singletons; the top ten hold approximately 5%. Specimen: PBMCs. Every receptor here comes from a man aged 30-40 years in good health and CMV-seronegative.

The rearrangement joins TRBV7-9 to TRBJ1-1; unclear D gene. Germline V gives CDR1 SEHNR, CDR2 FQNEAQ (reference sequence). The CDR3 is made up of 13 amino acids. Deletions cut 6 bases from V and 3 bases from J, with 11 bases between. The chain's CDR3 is CASRFDGDTEAFF. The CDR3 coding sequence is TGTGCCAGCAGGTTCGACGGAGACACTGAAGCTTTCTTT.

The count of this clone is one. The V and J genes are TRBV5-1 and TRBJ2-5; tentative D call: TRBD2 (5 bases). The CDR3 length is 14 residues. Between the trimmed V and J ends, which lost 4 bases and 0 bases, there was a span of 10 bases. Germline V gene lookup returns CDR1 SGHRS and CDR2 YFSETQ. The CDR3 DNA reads TGCGCCAGCAGCCTCGGGAATGACCAAGAGACCCAGTACTTC. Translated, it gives CASSLGNDQETQYF. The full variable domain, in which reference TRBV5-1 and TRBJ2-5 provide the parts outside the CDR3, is KAGVTQTPRYLIKTRGQQVTLSCSPISGHRSVSWYQQTPGQGLQFLFEYFSETQRNKGNFPGRFSGRQFSNSRSEMNVSTLELGDSALYLCASSLGNDQETQYFGPGTRLLVL.

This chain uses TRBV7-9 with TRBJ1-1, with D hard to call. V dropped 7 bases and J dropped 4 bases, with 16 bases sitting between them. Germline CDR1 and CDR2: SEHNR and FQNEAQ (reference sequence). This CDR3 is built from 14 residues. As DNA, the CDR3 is TGTGCCAGCATGTTTTCAACGGGAGTCACTGAAGCTTTCTTT. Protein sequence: CASMFSTGVTEAFF.

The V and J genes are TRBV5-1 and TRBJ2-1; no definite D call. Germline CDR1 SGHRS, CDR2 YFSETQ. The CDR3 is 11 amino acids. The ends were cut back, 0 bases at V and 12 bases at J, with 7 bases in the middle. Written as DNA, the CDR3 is TGCGCCAGCAGCTTGGATGAGGTGCAGTTCTTC. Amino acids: CASSLDEVQFF.

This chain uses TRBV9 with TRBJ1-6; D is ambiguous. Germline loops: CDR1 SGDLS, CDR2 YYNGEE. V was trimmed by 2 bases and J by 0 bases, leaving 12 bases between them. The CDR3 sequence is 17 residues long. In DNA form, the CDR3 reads TGTGCCAGCAGCGTTTCCAGCGCAAGCTCCTATAATTCACCCCTCCACTTT. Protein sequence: CASSVSSASSYNSPLHF.

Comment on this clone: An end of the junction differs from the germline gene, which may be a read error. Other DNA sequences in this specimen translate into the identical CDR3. The CDR3 reads CASQKDRDDYGYTF. The CDR3 nucleotides read TGTGCCAGCCAAAAAGACAGGGACGACTATGGCTATACCTTC. V is TRBV18 and J is TRBJ1-2; 7 positions agree with TRBD1. The CDR3 totals 14 residues. Per germline, CDR1 KGHSH and CDR2 LQKENI.

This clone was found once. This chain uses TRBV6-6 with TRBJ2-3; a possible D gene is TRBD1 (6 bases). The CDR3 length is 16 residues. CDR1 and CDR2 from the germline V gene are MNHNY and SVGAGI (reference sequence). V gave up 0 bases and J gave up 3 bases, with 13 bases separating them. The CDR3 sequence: CASSYSGASGTDTQYF. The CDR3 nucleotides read TGTGCCAGCAGTTACTCGGGGGCCTCTGGTACAGATACGCAGTATTTT.

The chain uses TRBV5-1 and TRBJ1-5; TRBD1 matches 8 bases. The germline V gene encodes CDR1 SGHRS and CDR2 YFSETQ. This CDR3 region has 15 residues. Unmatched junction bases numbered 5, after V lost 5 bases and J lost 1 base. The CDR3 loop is CASRLTGESNQPQHF. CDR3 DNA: TGCGCCAGCAGACTGACAGGGGAAAGCAATCAGCCCCAGCATTTT. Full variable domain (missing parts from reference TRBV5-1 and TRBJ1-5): KAGVTQTPRYLIKTRGQQVTLSCSPISGHRSVSWYQQTPGQGLQFLFEYFSETQRNKGNFPGRFSGRQFSNSRSEMNVSTLELGDSALYLCASRLTGESNQPQHFGDGTRLSIL.

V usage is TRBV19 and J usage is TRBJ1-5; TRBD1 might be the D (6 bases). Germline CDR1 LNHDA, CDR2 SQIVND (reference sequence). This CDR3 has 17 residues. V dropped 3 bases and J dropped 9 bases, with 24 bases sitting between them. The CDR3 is CASSMYTPGHPVRPQHF. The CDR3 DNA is TGTGCCAGTAGTATGTATACTCCGGGACACCCGGTTCGGCCCCAGCATTTT.

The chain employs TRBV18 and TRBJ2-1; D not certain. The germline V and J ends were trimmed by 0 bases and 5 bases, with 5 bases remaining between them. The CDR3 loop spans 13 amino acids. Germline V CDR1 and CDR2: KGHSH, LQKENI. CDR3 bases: TGTGCCAGCTCACCACCGTTCAACAATGAGCAGTTCTTC. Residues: CASSPPFNNEQFF.

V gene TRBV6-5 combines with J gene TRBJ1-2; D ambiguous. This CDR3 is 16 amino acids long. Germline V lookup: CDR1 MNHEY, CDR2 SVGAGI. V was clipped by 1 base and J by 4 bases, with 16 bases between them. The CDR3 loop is CASSYYSQVTFYGYTF. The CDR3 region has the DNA TGTGCCAGCAGTTACTATAGCCAAGTCACCTTCTATGGCTACACCTTC.

This chain's CDR3 is CATTGGDHYGYTF. CDR3 coding DNA: TGTGCCACCACGGGAGGGGACCACTATGGCTACACCTTC. This chain links TRBV19 with TRBJ1-2; perhaps TRBD1 as D (5 bases). V lost 10 bases and J 3 bases, leaving 15 bases between the germline ends. This CDR3 comprises 13 residues. CDR1 is LNHDA and CDR2 is SQIVND in the germline V gene (reference sequence).

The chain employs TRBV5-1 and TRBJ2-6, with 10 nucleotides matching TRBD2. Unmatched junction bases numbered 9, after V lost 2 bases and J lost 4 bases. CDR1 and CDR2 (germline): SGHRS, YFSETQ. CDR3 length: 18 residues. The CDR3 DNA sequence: TGCGCCAGCAGCTTACGGCTAGCGGGAGAGTACGGGGCCAACGTCCTGACTTTC. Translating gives CASSLRLAGEYGANVLTF. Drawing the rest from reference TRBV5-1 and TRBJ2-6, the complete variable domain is KAGVTQTPRYLIKTRGQQVTLSCSPISGHRSVSWYQQTPGQGLQFLFEYFSETQRNKGNFPGRFSGRQFSNSRSEMNVSTLELGDSALYLCASSLRLAGEYGANVLTFGAGSRLTVL.

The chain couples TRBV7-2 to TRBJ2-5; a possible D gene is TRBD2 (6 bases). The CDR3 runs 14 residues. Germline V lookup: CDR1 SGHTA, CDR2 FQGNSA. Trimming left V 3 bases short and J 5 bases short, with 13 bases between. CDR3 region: CASSFNGGEETQYF. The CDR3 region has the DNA TGTGCCAGCAGCTTTAACGGGGGTGAGGAGACCCAGTACTTC.

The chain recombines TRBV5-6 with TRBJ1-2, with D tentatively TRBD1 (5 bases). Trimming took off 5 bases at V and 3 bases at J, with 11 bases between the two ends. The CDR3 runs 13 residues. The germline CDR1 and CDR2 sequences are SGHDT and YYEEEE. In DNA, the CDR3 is TGTGCCAGCAGTTCTTGGGGGGACTATGGCTACACCTTC. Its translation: CASSSWGDYGYTF.

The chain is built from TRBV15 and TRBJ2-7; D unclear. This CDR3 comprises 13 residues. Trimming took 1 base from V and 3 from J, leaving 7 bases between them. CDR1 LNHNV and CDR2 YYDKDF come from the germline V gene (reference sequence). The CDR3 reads CATSRGLNYEQYF. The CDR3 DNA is TGTGCCACCAGCAGAGGACTGAACTACGAGCAGTACTTC.

CDR3 DNA sequence: TGCAGCGTGACTAGCGGCTGGGAGCAGTACTTC. Translating gives CSVTSGWEQYF. V gene TRBV29-1 combines with J gene TRBJ2-7, with 9 bases aligning to TRBD2. V trimming: 6 bases; J trimming: 7 bases; junction bases outside the gene matches: 4. This CDR3 comprises 11 residues. Germline CDR1 and CDR2: SQVTM and ANQGSEA.

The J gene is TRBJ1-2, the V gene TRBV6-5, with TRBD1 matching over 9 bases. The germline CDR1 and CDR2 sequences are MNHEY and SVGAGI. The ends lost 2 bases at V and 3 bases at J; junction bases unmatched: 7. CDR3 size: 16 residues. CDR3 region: CASSYGGQGYYYGYTF. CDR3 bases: TGTGCCAGCAGTTACGGGGGACAGGGTTATTACTATGGCTACACCTTC.

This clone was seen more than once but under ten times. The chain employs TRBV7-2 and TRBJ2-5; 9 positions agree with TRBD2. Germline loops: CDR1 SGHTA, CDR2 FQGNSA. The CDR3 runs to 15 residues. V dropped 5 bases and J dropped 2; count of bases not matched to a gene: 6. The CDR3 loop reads CASSHGTSRQETQYF. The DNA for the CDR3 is TGTGCCAGCAGCCATGGGACTAGCCGTCAAGAGACCCAGTACTTC.

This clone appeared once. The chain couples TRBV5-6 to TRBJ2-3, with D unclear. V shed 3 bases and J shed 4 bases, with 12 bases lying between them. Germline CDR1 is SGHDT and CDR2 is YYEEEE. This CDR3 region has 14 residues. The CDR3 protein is CASSSIHYADTQYF. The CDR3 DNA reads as TGTGCCAGCAGCTCCATCCACTACGCAGATACGCAGTATTTT.

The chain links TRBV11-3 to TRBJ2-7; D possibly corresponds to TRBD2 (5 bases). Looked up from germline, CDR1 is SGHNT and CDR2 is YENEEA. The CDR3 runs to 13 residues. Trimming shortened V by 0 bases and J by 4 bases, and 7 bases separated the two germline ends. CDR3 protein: CASSLDREYEQYF. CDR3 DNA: TGTGCCAGCAGCTTAGATCGGGAATACGAGCAGTACTTC. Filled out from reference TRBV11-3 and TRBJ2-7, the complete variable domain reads EAGVVQSPRYKIIEKKQPVAFWCNPISGHNTLYWYLQNLGQGPELLIRYENEEAVDDSQLPKDRFSAERLKGVDSTLKIQPAELGDSAVYLCASSLDREYEQYFGPGTRLTVT.

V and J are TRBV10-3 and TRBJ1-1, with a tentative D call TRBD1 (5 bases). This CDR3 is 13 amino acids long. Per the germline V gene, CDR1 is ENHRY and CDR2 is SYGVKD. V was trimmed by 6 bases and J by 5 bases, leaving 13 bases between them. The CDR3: CAIRAERGTEAFF. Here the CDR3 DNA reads TGTGCCATCAGGGCCGAACGGGGGACTGAAGCTTTCTTT.

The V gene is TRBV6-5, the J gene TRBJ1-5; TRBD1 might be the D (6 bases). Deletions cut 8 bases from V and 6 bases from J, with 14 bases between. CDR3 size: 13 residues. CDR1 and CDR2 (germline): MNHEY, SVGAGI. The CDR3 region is CASWAGGVQPQHF. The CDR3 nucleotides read TGTGCCAGCTGGGCTGGGGGCGTTCAGCCCCAGCATTTT.

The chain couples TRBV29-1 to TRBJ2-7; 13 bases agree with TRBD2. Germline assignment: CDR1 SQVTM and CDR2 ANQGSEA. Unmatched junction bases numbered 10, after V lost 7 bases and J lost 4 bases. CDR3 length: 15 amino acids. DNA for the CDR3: TGCAGCGCCAGGCGACTAGCGGGAGGACAATACGAGCAGTACTTC. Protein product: CSARRLAGGQYEQYF.

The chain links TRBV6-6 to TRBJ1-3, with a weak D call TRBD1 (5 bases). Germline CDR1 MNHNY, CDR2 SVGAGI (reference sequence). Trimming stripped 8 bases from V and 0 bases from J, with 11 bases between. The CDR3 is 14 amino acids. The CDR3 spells CASRTSSSGNTIYF. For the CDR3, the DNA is TGTGCCAGCCGGACATCGAGCTCTGGAAACACCATATATTTT.

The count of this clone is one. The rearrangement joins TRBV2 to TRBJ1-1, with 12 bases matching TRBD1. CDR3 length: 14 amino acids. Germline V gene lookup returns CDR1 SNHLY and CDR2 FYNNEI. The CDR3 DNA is TGTGCTACAGGAGGGACAGGGGGCGGGACTGAAGCTTTCTTT. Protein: CATGGTGGGTEAFF.

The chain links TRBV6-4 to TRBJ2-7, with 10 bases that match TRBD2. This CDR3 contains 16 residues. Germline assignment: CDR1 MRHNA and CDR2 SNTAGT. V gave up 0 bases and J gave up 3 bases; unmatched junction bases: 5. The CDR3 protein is CASSDSVRTSGYEQYF. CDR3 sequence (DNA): TGTGCCAGCAGTGACTCCGTACGGACTAGCGGCTACGAGCAGTACTTC.

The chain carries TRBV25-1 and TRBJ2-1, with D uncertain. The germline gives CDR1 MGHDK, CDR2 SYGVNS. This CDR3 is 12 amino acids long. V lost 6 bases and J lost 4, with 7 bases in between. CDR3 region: CASRRLYNEQFF. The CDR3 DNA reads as TGTGCCAGCAGGAGACTGTACAATGAGCAGTTCTTC.

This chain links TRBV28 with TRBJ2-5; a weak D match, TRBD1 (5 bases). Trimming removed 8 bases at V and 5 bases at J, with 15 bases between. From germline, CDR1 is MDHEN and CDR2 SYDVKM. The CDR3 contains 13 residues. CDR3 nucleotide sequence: TGTGCCAGCGGGATGGGGCAGGAGGAGACCCAGTACTTC. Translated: CASGMGQEETQYF.

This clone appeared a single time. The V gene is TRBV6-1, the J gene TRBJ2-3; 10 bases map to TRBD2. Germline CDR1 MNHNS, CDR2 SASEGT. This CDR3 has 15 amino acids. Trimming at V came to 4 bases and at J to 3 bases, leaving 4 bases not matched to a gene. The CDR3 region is CASSVRTSGTDTQYF. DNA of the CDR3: TGTGCCAGCAGTGTCCGGACTAGCGGAACAGATACGCAGTATTTT.

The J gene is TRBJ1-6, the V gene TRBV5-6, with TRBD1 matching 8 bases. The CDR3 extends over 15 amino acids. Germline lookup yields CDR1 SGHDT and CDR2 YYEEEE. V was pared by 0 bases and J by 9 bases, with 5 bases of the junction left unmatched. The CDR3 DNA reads TGTGCCAGCAGCTTGGGTGGCAGGGGGCCTTCACCCCTCCACTTT. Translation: CASSLGGRGPSPLHF.

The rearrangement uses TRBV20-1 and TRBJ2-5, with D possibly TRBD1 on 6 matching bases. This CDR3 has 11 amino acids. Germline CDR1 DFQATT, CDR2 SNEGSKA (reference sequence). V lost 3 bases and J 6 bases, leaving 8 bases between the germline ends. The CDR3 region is CSARGAKTQYF. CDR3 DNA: TGCAGTGCTAGGGGGGCAAAGACCCAGTACTTC.